This paragraph reports one T cell receptor beta chain. This sample is part of a study of shared T cell receptors in the human thymus. The CDR3 runs to 17 residues. CDR1 is SGHDN and CDR2 is FVKESK in the germline V gene. V was pared by 4 bases and J by 4 bases, with 20 bases between. Clones were read by immunoSEQ multiplex PCR, and TCRdb kept only the in-frame ones, dropping some. The top ten clones hold under 0.012% of a sample with 720,000 or so clones, 75% to 90% of them seen once. These data were also filed under a second study, of human thymus T cells. From that report: Resections removed during corrective heart surgery provided the thymus tissue used. Biased V and J segment usage appeared in thymus and peripheral blood. Related studies noted strongly shared thymic repertoires across unrelated people.

This TCR was sampled from a girl under three years old with a congenital heart defect. Sequencing was done on a sample of thymocytes. This rearrangement joins TRBV14 to TRBJ2-1; D may be TRBD1 (6 bases). The CDR3 spells CASSPPSGRGLYNEQFF. The DNA of the CDR3 is TGTGCCAGCAGCCCCCCTTCCGGCAGGGGCCTATACAATGAGCAGTTCTTC.